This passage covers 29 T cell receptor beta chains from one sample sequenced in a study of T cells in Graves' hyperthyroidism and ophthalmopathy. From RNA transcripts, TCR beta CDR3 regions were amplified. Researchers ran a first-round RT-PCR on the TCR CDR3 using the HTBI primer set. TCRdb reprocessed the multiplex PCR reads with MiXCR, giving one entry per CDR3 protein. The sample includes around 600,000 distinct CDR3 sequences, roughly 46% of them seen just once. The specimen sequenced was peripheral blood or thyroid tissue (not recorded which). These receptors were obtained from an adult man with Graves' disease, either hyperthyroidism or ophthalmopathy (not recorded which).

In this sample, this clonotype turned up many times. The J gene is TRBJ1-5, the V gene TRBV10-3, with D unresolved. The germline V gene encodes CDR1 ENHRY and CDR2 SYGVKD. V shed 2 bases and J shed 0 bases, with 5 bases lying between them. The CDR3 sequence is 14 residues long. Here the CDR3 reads CAISETLSNQPQHF. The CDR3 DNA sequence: TGTGCCATCAGTGAGACACTTAGCAATCAGCCCCAGCATTTT.

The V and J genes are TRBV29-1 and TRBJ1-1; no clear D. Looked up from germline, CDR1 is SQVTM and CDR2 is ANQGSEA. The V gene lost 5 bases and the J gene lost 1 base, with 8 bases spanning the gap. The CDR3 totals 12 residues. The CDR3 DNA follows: TGCAGCGTTCGGGTGTGGAACACTGAAGCTTTCTTT. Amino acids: CSVRVWNTEAFF. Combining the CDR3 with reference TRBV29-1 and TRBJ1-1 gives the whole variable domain SAVISQKPSRDICQRGTSLTIQCQVDSQVTMMFWYRQQPGQSLTLIATANQGSEATYESGFVIDKFPISRPNLTFSTLTVSNMSPEDSSIYLCSVRVWNTEAFFGQGTRLTVV.

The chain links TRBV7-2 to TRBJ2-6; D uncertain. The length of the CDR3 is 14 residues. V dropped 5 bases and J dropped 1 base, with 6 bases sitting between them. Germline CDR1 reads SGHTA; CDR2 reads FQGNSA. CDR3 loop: CASSRASGANVLTF. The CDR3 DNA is TGTGCCAGCAGCAGAGCGTCTGGGGCCAACGTCCTGACTTTC. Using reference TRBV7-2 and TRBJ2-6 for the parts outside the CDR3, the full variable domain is GAGVSQSPSNKVTEKGKDVELRCDPISGHTALYWYRQSLGQGLEFLIYFQGNSAPDKSGLPSDRFSAERTGGSVSTLTIQRTQQEDSAVYLCASSRASGANVLTFGAGSRLTVL.

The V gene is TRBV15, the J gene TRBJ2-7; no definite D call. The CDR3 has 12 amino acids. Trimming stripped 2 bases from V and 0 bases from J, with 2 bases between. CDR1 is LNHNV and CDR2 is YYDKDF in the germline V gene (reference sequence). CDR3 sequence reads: CATSRLSYEQYF. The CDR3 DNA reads TGTGCCACCAGCAGACTCTCCTACGAGCAGTACTTC.

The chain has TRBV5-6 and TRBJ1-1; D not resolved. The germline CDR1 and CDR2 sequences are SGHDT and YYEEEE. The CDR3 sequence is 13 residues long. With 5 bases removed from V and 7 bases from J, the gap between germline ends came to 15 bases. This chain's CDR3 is CASSLPSPNEAFF. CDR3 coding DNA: TGTGCCAGCAGTTTACCCTCTCCTAATGAAGCTTTCTTT.

CDR3 DNA: TGCAGTGCTACCGTAGGGGGTAGTGGCAATCAGCCCCAGCATTTT. Amino acids: CSATVGGSGNQPQHF. The chain uses TRBV20-1 and TRBJ1-5; perhaps TRBD1 as D (6 bases). V lost 4 bases to trimming and J lost 2 bases, with 15 bases between them. CDR3 length: 15 amino acids. In germline, CDR1 is DFQATT, CDR2 SNEGSKA (reference sequence).

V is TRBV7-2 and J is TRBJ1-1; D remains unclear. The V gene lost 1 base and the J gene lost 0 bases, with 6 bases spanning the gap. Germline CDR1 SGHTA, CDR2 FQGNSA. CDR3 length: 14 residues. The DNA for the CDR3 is TGTGCCAGCAGCTTAGAATACGTGAACACTGAAGCTTTCTTT. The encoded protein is CASSLEYVNTEAFF.

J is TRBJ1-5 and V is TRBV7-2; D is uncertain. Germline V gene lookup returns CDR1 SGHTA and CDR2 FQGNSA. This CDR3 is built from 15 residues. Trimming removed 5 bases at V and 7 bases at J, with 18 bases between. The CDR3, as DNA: TGTGCCAGCAGCCCGCCGGGGAGGGCTGGACAGCCCCAGCATTTT. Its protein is CASSPPGRAGQPQHF.

The CDR3 DNA sequence: TGTGCCATCAGGGACGCGGGGACAAAGTACGAGCAGTACTTC. This codes for CAIRDAGTKYEQYF. The J gene is TRBJ2-7, the V gene TRBV10-3; the D gene could be TRBD1 or TRBD2 (6 bases each). CDR1 ENHRY and CDR2 SYGVKD come from the germline V gene. CDR3 length: 14 amino acids. V was shortened by 6 bases and J by 4 bases, with 16 bases between the two germline ends.

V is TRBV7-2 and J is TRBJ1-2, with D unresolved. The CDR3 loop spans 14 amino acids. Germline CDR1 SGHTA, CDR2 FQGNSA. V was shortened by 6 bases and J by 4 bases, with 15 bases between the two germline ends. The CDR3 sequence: CASSEDPASYGYTF. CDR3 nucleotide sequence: TGTGCCAGCAGTGAAGATCCCGCCTCCTATGGCTACACCTTC.

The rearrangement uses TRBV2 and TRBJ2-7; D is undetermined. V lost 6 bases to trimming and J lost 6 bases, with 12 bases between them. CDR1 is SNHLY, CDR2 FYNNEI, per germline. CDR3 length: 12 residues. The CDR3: CASSQVRAEQYF. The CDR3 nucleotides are TGTGCCAGCAGCCAAGTCCGTGCCGAGCAGTACTTC.

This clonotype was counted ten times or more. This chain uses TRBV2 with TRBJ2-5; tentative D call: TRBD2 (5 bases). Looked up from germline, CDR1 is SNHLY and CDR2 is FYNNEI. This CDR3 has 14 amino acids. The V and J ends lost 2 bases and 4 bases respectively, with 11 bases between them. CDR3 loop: CASSEPWERETQYF. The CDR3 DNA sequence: TGTGCCAGCAGTGAACCGTGGGAGAGAGAGACCCAGTACTTC.

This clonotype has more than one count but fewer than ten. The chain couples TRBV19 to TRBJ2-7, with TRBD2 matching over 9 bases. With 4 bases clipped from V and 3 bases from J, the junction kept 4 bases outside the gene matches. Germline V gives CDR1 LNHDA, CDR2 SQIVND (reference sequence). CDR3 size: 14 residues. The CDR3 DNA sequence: TGTGCCAGTAGTAGCGCTAGCGGGATCTACGAGCAGTACTTC. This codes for CASSSASGIYEQYF.

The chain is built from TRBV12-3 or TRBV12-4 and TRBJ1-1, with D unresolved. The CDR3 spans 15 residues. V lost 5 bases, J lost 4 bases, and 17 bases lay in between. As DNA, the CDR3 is TGTGCCAGCAGTCTTGTGCCAACGAGGGTCACTGAAGCTTTCTTT. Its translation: CASSLVPTRVTEAFF.

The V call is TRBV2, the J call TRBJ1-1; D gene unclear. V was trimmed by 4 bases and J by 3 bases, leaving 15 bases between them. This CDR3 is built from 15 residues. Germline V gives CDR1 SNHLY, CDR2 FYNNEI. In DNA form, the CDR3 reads TGTGCCAGCAGTGGCGGTGGAGGGTTCGACACTGAAGCTTTCTTT. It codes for CASSGGGGFDTEAFF.

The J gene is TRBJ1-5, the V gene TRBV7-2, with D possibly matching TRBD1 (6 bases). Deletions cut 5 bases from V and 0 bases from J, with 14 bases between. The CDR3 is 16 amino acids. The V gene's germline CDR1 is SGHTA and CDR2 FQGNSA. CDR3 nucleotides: TGTGCCAGCAGCCAGGATACAGGGTATAGCAATCAGCCCCAGCATTTT. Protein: CASSQDTGYSNQPQHF. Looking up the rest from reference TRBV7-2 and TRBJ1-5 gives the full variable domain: GAGVSQSPSNKVTEKGKDVELRCDPISGHTALYWYRQSLGQGLEFLIYFQGNSAPDKSGLPSDRFSAERTGGSVSTLTIQRTQQEDSAVYLCASSQDTGYSNQPQHFGDGTRLSIL.

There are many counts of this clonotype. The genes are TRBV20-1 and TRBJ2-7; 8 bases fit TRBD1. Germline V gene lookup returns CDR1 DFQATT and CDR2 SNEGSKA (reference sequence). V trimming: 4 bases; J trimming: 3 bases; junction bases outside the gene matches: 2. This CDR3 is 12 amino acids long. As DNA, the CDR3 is TGCAGTGCTACCGGACAGGGCTACGAGCAGTACTTC. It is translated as CSATGQGYEQYF.

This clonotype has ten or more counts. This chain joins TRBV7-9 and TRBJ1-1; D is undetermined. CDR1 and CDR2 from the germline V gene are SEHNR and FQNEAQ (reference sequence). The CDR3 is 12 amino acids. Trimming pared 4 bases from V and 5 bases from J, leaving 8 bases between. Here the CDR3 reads CASSSGSTEAFF. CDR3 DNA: TGTGCCAGCAGCTCCGGGTCGACTGAAGCTTTCTTT.

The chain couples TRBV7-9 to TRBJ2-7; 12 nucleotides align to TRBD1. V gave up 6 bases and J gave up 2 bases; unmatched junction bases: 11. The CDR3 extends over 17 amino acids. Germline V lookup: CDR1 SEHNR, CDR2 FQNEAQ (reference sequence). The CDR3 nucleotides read TGTGCCAGCAGTTACCCAAAAGGGACAGGGGGCGCCTACGAGCAGTACTTC. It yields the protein CASSYPKGTGGAYEQYF. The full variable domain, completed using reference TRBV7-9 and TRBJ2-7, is DTGVSQNPRHKITKRGQNVTFRCDPISEHNRLYWYRQTLGQGPEFLTYFQNEAQLEKSRLLSDRFSAERPKGSFSTLEIQRTEQGDSAMYLCASSYPKGTGGAYEQYFGPGTRLTVT.

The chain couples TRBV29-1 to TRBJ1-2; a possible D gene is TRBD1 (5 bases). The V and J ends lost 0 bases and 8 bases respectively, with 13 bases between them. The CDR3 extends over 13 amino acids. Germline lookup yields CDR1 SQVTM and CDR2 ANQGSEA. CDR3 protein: CSVEDRVSYGYTF. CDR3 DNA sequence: TGCAGCGTTGAAGACAGGGTGTCTTACGGCTACACCTTC.

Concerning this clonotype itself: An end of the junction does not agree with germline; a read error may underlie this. CDR3 sequence: CASSLESLANEKLFF. The CDR3 DNA is TGTGCCAGCAGTTTAGAAAGTCTGGCGAATGAAAAACTGTTTTTT. This rearrangement joins TRBV7-9 to TRBJ1-4, with D hard to call. This CDR3 comprises 15 residues. Germline V gene data show CDR1 as SEHNR and CDR2 as FQNEAQ (reference sequence).

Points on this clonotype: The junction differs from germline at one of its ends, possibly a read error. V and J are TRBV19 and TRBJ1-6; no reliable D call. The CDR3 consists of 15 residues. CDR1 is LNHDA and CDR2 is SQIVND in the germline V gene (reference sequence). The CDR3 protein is CDSTMDGKKNSPLHF. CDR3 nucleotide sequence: TGTGACAGTACCATGGACGGCAAAAAGAATTCACCCCTCCACTTT.

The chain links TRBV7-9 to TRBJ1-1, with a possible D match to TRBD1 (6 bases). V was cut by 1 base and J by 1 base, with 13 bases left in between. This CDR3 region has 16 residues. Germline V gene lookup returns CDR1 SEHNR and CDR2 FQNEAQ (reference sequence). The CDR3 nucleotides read TGTGCCAGCAGCTTAGACAGGGTAAGGAGGAACACTGAAGCTTTCTTT. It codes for CASSLDRVRRNTEAFF. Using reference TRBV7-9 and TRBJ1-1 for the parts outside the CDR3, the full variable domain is DTGVSQNPRHKITKRGQNVTFRCDPISEHNRLYWYRQTLGQGPEFLTYFQNEAQLEKSRLLSDRFSAERPKGSFSTLEIQRTEQGDSAMYLCASSLDRVRRNTEAFFGQGTRLTVV.

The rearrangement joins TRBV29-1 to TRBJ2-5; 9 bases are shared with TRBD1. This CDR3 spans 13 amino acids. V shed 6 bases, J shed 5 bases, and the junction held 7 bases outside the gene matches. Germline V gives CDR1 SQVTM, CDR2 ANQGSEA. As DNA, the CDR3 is TGCAGCGTGGGACAGGGAGTAGGGGAGACCCAGTACTTC. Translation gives CSVGQGVGETQYF.

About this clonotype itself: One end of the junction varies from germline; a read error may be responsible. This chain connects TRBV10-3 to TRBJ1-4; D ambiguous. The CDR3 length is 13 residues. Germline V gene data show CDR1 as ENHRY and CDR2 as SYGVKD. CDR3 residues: CTISESTGEKLFF. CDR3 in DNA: TGTACCATCAGTGAGTCGACGGGAGAAAAACTGTTTTTT.

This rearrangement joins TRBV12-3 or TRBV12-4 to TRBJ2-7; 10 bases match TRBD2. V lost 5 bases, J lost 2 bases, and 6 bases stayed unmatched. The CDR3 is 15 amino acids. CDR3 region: CASSEILAGAYEQYF. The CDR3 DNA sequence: TGTGCCAGCAGTGAAATTCTAGCGGGAGCCTACGAGCAGTACTTC.

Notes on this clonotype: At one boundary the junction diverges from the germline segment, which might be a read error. The CDR3 DNA is TGTGCCAGCAGTGAGGGGGCGTGGGAGACCCAGTACTTT. Protein: CASSEGAWETQYF. The J gene is TRBJ2-5, the V gene TRBV2; possibly TRBD1 for D (6 bases). The V gene's germline CDR1 is SNHLY and CDR2 FYNNEI. The CDR3 is 13 amino acids.

The CDR3 DNA follows: TGCGCCAGCAGCCTGGGAGACCTTGCAACTAATGAAAAACTGTTTTTT. Its protein is CASSLGDLATNEKLFF. The chain is built from TRBV5-1 and TRBJ1-4, with D unclear. Germline V gives CDR1 SGHRS, CDR2 YFSETQ. V was pared by 4 bases and J by 0 bases, with 13 bases between. This CDR3 spans 16 amino acids.

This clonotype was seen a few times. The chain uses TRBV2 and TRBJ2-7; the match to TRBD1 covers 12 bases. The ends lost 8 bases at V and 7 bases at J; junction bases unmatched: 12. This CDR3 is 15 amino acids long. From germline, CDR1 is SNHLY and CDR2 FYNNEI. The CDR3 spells CASHLRGQGAEEQYF. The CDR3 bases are TGTGCCAGCCACTTACGGGGACAGGGGGCGGAGGAGCAGTACTTC.